A selection of T cell receptor beta chains follows, all from one sample in a study of cytomegalovirus exposure and HLA in healthy donors. Repertoires were generated with immunoSEQ multiplex PCR, while TCRdb's copy carries only in-frame clones and drops some. The sample yields some 130,000 clones, 79% seen once. The sequencing input was PBMCs. The receptors were gathered from a man aged 40-55 years in good health and CMV-seropositive. CDR3s include the opening cysteine and the closing phenylalanine or tryptophan. The order of the fields is clone size, V gene, D gene, J gene, CDR3 protein, CDR3 DNA. A D gene is named only where the DNA matches it firmly. Expanded clones get a size class; other rows say once, few or many, or leave the size out.

once,TRBV19,NA,TRBJ2-1,CASSSSPGSHNEQFF,TGTGCCAGTAGTAGTTCCCCCGGGAGCCACAATGAGCAGTTCTTC
NA,TRBV30,TRBD1,TRBJ1-2,CASSGTGRRYTF,TGTGCCTCCTCCGGGACAGGGAGGCGCTACACCTTC
NA,TRBV5-4,TRBD1,TRBJ1-2,CASSDRDSLNYGYTF,TGTGCCAGCAGCGATCGGGACAGTCTTAACTATGGCTACACCTTC
NA,TRBV11-3,NA,TRBJ2-4,CASSPRAGSIQYF,TGTGCCAGCAGCCCCCGGGCGGGGTCCATTCAGTACTTC
few,TRBV11-3,NA,TRBJ1-1,CASSLESTNTEAFF,TGTGCCAGCAGCTTAGAATCGACAAACACTGAAGCTTTCTTT
NA,TRBV6-6,NA,TRBJ1-3,CASSFEGAGNTIYF,TGTGCCAGCAGTTTCGAGGGCGCAGGAAACACCATATATTTT
NA,TRBV29-1,NA,TRBJ1-5,CSGSQGSQQPQHF,TGCAGCGGGTCACAGGGTTCCCAACAGCCCCAGCATTTT
NA,TRBV19,TRBD1,TRBJ2-7,CATQIPGQGDEQYF,TGTGCCACCCAAATCCCGGGACAGGGTGACGAGCAGTACTTC
NA,TRBV5-4,NA,TRBJ2-2,CASSRESNTGELFF,TGTGCCAGCAGTCGGGAGTCGAACACCGGGGAGCTGTTTTTT
NA,TRBV4-1,NA,TRBJ2-7,CASSQGQTYEQYF,TGCGCCAGCAGCCAAGGCCAGACCTACGAGCAGTACTTC
NA,TRBV5-6,TRBD2,TRBJ2-1,CASSHLLVAGGEQFF,TGTGCCAGCAGCCATCTCTTGGTGGCGGGAGGTGAGCAGTTCTTC
once,TRBV7-9,NA,TRBJ1-3,CSSSSRRGTGNTIYF,TGTTCCAGCAGCTCCCGCAGGGGTACTGGAAACACCATATATTTT
NA,TRBV7-9,NA,TRBJ1-4,CASSSRARPTNEKLFF,TGTGCCAGCAGCTCCAGGGCCAGACCAACTAATGAAAAACTGTTTTTT
once,TRBV9,TRBD2,TRBJ2-7,CASSSSGSSYEQYF,TGTGCCAGCAGCTCTAGCGGGAGCTCCTACGAGCAGTACTTC
few,TRBV6-1,NA,TRBJ2-7,CASLRTANYEQYF,TGTGCCAGCCTAAGGACAGCCAACTACGAGCAGTACTTC
NA,TRBV6-5,NA,TRBJ2-6,CASSQTVSGANVLTF,TGTGCCAGCAGTCAGACAGTCTCTGGGGCCAACGTCCTGACTTTC
once,TRBV2,TRBD2,TRBJ2-1,CASNPLAGGRYEQFF,TGTGCCAGCAACCCACTAGCGGGAGGGCGATATGAGCAGTTCTTC
NA,TRBV27,TRBD1,TRBJ2-7,CASSLGDRAYEQYF,TGTGCCAGCAGTTTAGGGGACAGAGCCTACGAGCAGTACTTC
NA,TRBV29-1,NA,TRBJ2-7,CSVITWDNTYEQYF,TGCAGCGTTATAACCTGGGACAATACCTACGAGCAGTACTTC
NA,TRBV25-1,NA,TRBJ1-1,CASSEWGGRGDTEAFF,TGTGCCAGCAGTGAATGGGGGGGGAGGGGGGACACTGAAGCTTTCTTT
NA,TRBV29-1,NA,TRBJ2-3,CSVVHQGSTDTQYF,TGCAGCGTTGTTCACCAGGGCAGCACAGATACGCAGTATTTT
NA,TRBV28,NA,TRBJ1-5,CASSPPREGPQHF,TGTGCCAGCAGTCCTCCAAGGGAGGGGCCCCAGCATTTT
NA,TRBV7-9,NA,TRBJ2-1,CSSSVGGGQSYNEQFF,TGTTCCAGCAGCGTAGGAGGCGGACAGTCCTACAATGAGCAGTTCTTC
once,TRBV28,NA,TRBJ2-6,CASSPSDDSSGANVLTF,TGTGCCAGCAGCCCCTCGGACGACAGCTCTGGGGCCAACGTCCTGACTTTC
once,TRBV5-1,NA,TRBJ2-5,CASSLVPATQETQYF,TGCGCCAGCAGCTTGGTCCCAGCGACCCAAGAGACCCAGTACTTC
NA,TRBV7-9,NA,TRBJ2-7,CASSLGPDSSYEQYF,TGTGCCAGCAGCTTAGGTCCGGACAGCTCCTACGAGCAGTACTTC
NA,TRBV5-4,NA,TRBJ1-6,CASSLDSYSPLHF,TGTGCCAGCAGCTTGGACAGCTATTCACCCCTCCACTTT
few,TRBV7-8,NA,TRBJ2-1,CASSPATGSSYNEQFF,TGTGCCAGCAGCCCCGCTACAGGGAGCTCCTACAATGAGCAGTTCTTC
NA,TRBV11-3,NA,TRBJ2-1,CASSERQGFYNEQFF,TGTGCCAGCAGCGAACGGCAGGGGTTCTACAATGAGCAGTTCTTC
few,TRBV30,TRBD2,TRBJ2-3,CAWSVLLAEPTDTQYF,TGTGCCTGGAGTGTACTACTAGCGGAGCCCACAGATACGCAGTATTTT
NA,TRBV30,NA,TRBJ1-1,CAKRGGANTEAFF,TGTGCCAAACGAGGGGGGGCAAACACTGAAGCTTTCTTT
NA,TRBV5-1,TRBD2,TRBJ2-7,CASSRASGGRYEQYF,TGCGCCAGCAGCAGGGCTAGCGGGGGTCGCTACGAGCAGTACTTC
NA,TRBV11-3,NA,TRBJ1-1,CASSLTGRDTEAFF,TGTGCCAGCAGCTTAACCGGGCGGGACACTGAAGCTTTCTTT
NA,TRBV7-9,NA,TRBJ2-2,CATPGSGELFF,TGTGCCACCCCAGGGTCCGGGGAGCTGTTTTTT
NA,TRBV7-9,TRBD1,TRBJ2-7,CASSALGQPKYEQYF,TGTGCCAGCAGCGCCCTGGGACAGCCTAAATACGAGCAGTACTTC
NA,TRBV11-2,TRBD2,TRBJ2-3,CASSLTGGADTQYF,TGTGCCAGCAGCTTAACGGGAGGGGCAGATACGCAGTATTTT
NA,TRBV4-2,TRBD2,TRBJ2-7,CASSSDVAGTYEQYF,TGTGCCAGCAGCTCGGACGTAGCGGGGACTTACGAGCAGTACTTC
NA,TRBV4-1,NA,TRBJ2-3,CASSQDPLGAGITDTQYF,TGCGCCAGCAGCCAAGACCCATTGGGGGCAGGGATAACAGATACGCAGTATTTT
NA,TRBV18,NA,TRBJ1-3,CASSQQGTISGNTIYF,TGTGCCAGCTCACAACAGGGTACAATCTCTGGAAACACCATATATTTT
NA,TRBV10-2,TRBD2,TRBJ2-5,CASSESIAGWETQYF,TGCGCCAGCAGTGAGTCGATAGCGGGATGGGAGACCCAGTACTTC
few,TRBV5-6,TRBD1,TRBJ1-4,CASSYYGTGNEKLFF,TGTGCCAGCAGCTATTACGGGACAGGGAATGAAAAACTGTTTTTT
NA,TRBV19,NA,TRBJ1-4,CASSPWGKGTNEKLFF,TGTGCCAGTAGTCCCTGGGGAAAGGGGACTAATGAAAAACTGTTTTTT
NA,TRBV7-2,TRBD1,TRBJ1-2,CASSSRTGNNTF,TGTGCCAGCAGCTCCAGGACAGGGAATAACACCTTC
once,TRBV7-8,TRBD2,TRBJ2-5,CASNNGRASETQYF,TGTGCCAGCAATAACGGGAGGGCGAGTGAGACCCAGTACTTC